These 20 T cell receptor beta chains were all obtained from the same sample, sequenced in a study of blood T cell repertoires in COVID-19. The assay was immunoSEQ multiplex PCR, and TCRdb's table has in-frame clones only and misses some. The sample has 200,000 to 250,000 clones; 83% are singletons. Sample: PBMCs or T cells enriched from blood (not recorded which). All receptors derive from a woman aged 45-59 years who had been exposed to COVID-19.

This clone has a handful of counts. The chain links TRBV18 to TRBJ1-2; D is possibly TRBD1 (5 bases). The CDR3 spans 15 residues. CDR1 and CDR2 (germline): KGHSH, LQKENI. V was shortened by 0 bases and J by 8 bases, with 16 bases between the two germline ends. The CDR3 is CASSPPSGPSRGYTF. In DNA form, the CDR3 reads TGTGCCAGCTCACCACCGTCAGGGCCGTCTCGAGGCTACACCTTC. Looking up the rest from reference TRBV18 and TRBJ1-2 gives the full variable domain: NAGVMQNPRHLVRRRGQEARLRCSPMKGHSHVYWYRQLPEEGLKFMVYLQKENIIDESGMPKERFSAEFPKEGPSILRIQQVVRGDSAAYFCASSPPSGPSRGYTFGSGTRLTVV.

This clone was observed once. This chain uses TRBV4-3 with TRBJ2-3, with D possibly TRBD1 on 5 matching bases. V gave up 0 bases and J gave up 1 base, with 17 bases separating them. The CDR3 spans 18 residues. The germline gives CDR1 LGHNA, CDR2 YSLEER. The CDR3, as DNA: TGCGCCAGCAGCCAAGATATGTGGGGCGCTGGAGGCACAGATACGCAGTATTTT. Encoded protein: CASSQDMWGAGGTDTQYF.

This clone was seen just once. The chain couples TRBV18 to TRBJ1-6, with unresolved D. Per germline, CDR1 KGHSH and CDR2 LQKENI. The CDR3 extends over 12 amino acids. V was cut by 3 bases and J by 14 bases, with 11 bases left in between. Here the CDR3 DNA reads TGTGCCAGCTCACCGGGGAGTGTCACCCTCCACTTT. This translates into CASSPGSVTLHF.

The V and J genes are TRBV30 and TRBJ1-2; 7 bases agree with TRBD1. With V trimmed by 2 bases and J by 7 bases, 10 bases remained unmatched. The germline V gene has CDR1 GTSNPN and CDR2 SVGIG (reference sequence). This CDR3 contains 14 residues. CDR3 residues: CAWSQDRRVAGYTF. Here the CDR3 DNA reads TGTGCCTGGAGTCAGGACAGGAGGGTTGCTGGCTACACCTTC.

The rearrangement links TRBV5-1 to TRBJ2-7; D call uncertain. Germline-derived CDR1 and CDR2 are SGHRS and YFSETQ. The CDR3 sequence is 14 residues long. V gave up 3 bases and J gave up 4 bases, with 14 bases separating them. As DNA, the CDR3 is TGCGCCAGCAGCTCCACTACCACAACATACGAGCAGTACTTC. Its translation is CASSSTTTTYEQYF.

This clone occurred a few times. Its ends do not fully match the called genes, so a read error is possible. J is TRBJ2-3 and V is TRBV5-5, with D possibly being TRBD1 (6 bases). Germline V gives CDR1 SGHKS, CDR2 YYEKEE (reference sequence). The CDR3 totals 15 residues. As DNA, the CDR3 is TGTGCCAGCAGCCATACTTGGGGGCACACAGGTACGCAGTATTTT. The encoded protein is CASSHTWGHTGTQYF.

The chain carries TRBV5-1 and TRBJ1-1, with D tentatively TRBD1 (5 bases). V lost 2 bases, J lost 8 bases, and 13 bases lay in between. The germline CDR1 and CDR2 sequences are SGHRS and YFSETQ. The CDR3 is 13 residues long. CDR3: CASSFRQGPEAFF. The CDR3 DNA sequence: TGCGCCAGCAGCTTCCGGCAGGGCCCCGAAGCTTTCTTT. Full variable domain (outside the CDR3, taken from reference TRBV5-1 and TRBJ1-1): KAGVTQTPRYLIKTRGQQVTLSCSPISGHRSVSWYQQTPGQGLQFLFEYFSETQRNKGNFPGRFSGRQFSNSRSEMNVSTLELGDSALYLCASSFRQGPEAFFGQGTRLTVV.

The chain carries TRBV28 and TRBJ1-2; 10 nucleotides line up with TRBD1. The ends lost 7 bases at V and 2 bases at J; junction bases unmatched: 7. The CDR3 spans 15 residues. The germline CDR1 and CDR2 sequences are MDHEN and SYDVKM. CDR3 in DNA: TGTGCCAGCACCCCGGGACAGGGGAGGAACTATGGCTACACCTTC. As protein: CASTPGQGRNYGYTF.

The CDR3 sequence: CASSPHTETQYF. The CDR3 DNA is TGTGCCAGCAGTCCCCACACGGAGACCCAGTACTTC. V and J are TRBV6-2 or TRBV6-3 and TRBJ2-5; D gene uncertain. The CDR3 spans 12 residues. V gave up 5 bases and J gave up 5 bases, with 9 bases separating them. Germline lookup yields CDR1 MNHEY and CDR2 SVGEGT.

The gene calls are TRBV5-4 and TRBJ2-1, with D possibly TRBD2 on 7 matching bases. The V and J ends lost 4 bases and 0 bases respectively, with 14 bases between them. The CDR3 runs 16 residues. The germline V gene has CDR1 SGHNT and CDR2 YYREEE (reference sequence). CDR3 bases: TGTGCCAGCAGCCTGGGGGGGCAGAGCTCCTACAATGAGCAGTTCTTC. It encodes CASSLGGQSSYNEQFF.

Points on this clone: This specimen includes other DNA sequences encoding the same CDR3. V gene TRBV18 combines with J gene TRBJ1-2; a weak D match, TRBD1 (5 bases). The CDR3 contains 14 residues. V was pared by 2 bases and J by 4 bases, with 11 bases between. Germline loops: CDR1 KGHSH, CDR2 LQKENI. This CDR3 is CASSPGQGSYGYTF. The CDR3 nucleotides read TGTGCCAGCTCACCAGGGCAGGGAAGCTATGGCTACACCTTC.

The gene calls are TRBV3-1 (or the pseudogene TRBV3-2) and TRBJ1-6; D possibly corresponds to TRBD1 (6 bases). Trimming cost V 4 bases and J 7 bases, with 17 bases left between them. Germline V gene sequence: CDR1 LGHDT, CDR2 YNNKEL (reference sequence). The CDR3 is made up of 16 amino acids. For the CDR3, the DNA is TGTGCCAGCAGCCGCCTCGGACAGAGCTACAATTCACCCCTCCACTTT. Translation: CASSRLGQSYNSPLHF.

The chain employs TRBV20-1 and TRBJ1-2, with TRBD1 matching over 7 bases. There are 10 residues in the CDR3. The junction had 3 bases not matched to a gene; V was cut back by 3 bases and J by 11 bases. CDR1 is DFQATT, CDR2 SNEGSKA, per germline (reference sequence). The CDR3 reads CSARGQKYTF. CDR3 sequence (DNA): TGCAGTGCTAGGGGACAGAAGTACACCTTC.

V gene TRBV6-6 combines with J gene TRBJ1-1; no clear D. Trimming pared 0 bases from V and 4 bases from J, leaving 3 bases between. The germline V gene encodes CDR1 MNHNY and CDR2 SVGAGI (reference sequence). This CDR3 is built from 12 residues. The CDR3: CASSYSRTEAFF. The CDR3 bases are TGTGCCAGCAGTTACTCCCGCACTGAAGCTTTCTTT.

The J gene is TRBJ2-7, the V gene TRBV15, with D maybe TRBD1 (6 bases). Germline V lookup: CDR1 LNHNV, CDR2 YYDKDF (reference sequence). This CDR3 comprises 15 residues. The V and J ends lost 0 bases and 0 bases respectively, with 9 bases between them. The chain's CDR3 is CATSREQGHSYEQYF. The CDR3 DNA is TGTGCCACCAGCAGAGAACAGGGTCACTCCTACGAGCAGTACTTC.

J is TRBJ2-6 and V is TRBV4-2; 9 bases map to TRBD1. Germline CDR1 reads LGHNA; CDR2 reads YNFKEQ. Trimming cost V 0 bases and J 4 bases; bases outside gene matches: 4. The CDR3 sequence is 17 residues long. CDR3: CASSQERDRAGANVLTF. The CDR3 nucleotides read TGTGCCAGCAGCCAAGAGCGGGACAGGGCCGGGGCCAACGTCCTGACTTTC.

The chain employs TRBV6-6 and TRBJ1-4; a weak D match, TRBD1 (5 bases). CDR1 MNHNY and CDR2 SVGAGI come from the germline V gene (reference sequence). V shed 4 bases and J shed 0 bases, with 9 bases lying between them. The CDR3 totals 15 residues. CDR3 sequence: CASSSTGATNEKLFF. The CDR3 DNA is TGTGCCAGCAGTTCAACAGGCGCAACTAATGAAAAACTGTTTTTT.

This chain joins TRBV6-5 and TRBJ1-6, with D tentatively TRBD1 (6 bases). The CDR3 is made up of 13 amino acids. Deletions cut 6 bases from V and 8 bases from J, with 11 bases between. Germline values: CDR1 MNHEY, CDR2 SVGAGI. CDR3 sequence reads: CASRIYRDSPLHF. The CDR3 nucleotides read TGTGCCAGCAGGATTTACAGGGATTCACCCCTCCACTTT.

V usage is TRBV12-3 or TRBV12-4 and J usage is TRBJ1-1; D remains ambiguous. Trimming stripped 6 bases from V and 4 bases from J, with 12 bases between. This CDR3 spans 13 amino acids. CDR3 DNA: TGTGCCAGCAGCAAGTATCCGGGCACTGAAGCTTTCTTT. Protein sequence: CASSKYPGTEAFF.

The gene calls are TRBV9 and TRBJ1-1, with no clear D. This CDR3 contains 15 residues. V gave up 0 bases and J gave up 3 bases, with 12 bases separating them. Germline values: CDR1 SGDLS, CDR2 YYNGEE. The CDR3 sequence: CASSVVSIGDTEAFF. The CDR3 region has the DNA TGTGCCAGCAGCGTAGTATCCATCGGGGACACTGAAGCTTTCTTT.